The rows below give T cell receptor beta chains drawn from one sample of a study of blood T cell repertoires in COVID-19. Clones were read by immunoSEQ multiplex PCR, and TCRdb kept only the in-frame ones, dropping some. Of some 96,000 clones detected, about 91% appear once; the ten largest clones hold 5%. Material: peripheral blood. All receptors derive from a human donor in a cohort sampled during active COVID-19. Each CDR3 is given with its conserved first and last residue. The D gene is left open where the match is weak. Rows may omit the clone size; those that give it use once, few, many or a size class.

clone_size: few; v_call: TRBV11-2; d_call: TRBD2; j_call: TRBJ2-3; cdr3_nt: TGTGCCAGCAGCTTAGATCCACTAGCGGGAGGGACAGATACGCAGTATTTT; cdr3_aa: CASSLDPLAGGTDTQYF
clone_size: -; v_call: TRBV25-1; d_call: TRBD1; j_call: TRBJ1-4; cdr3_nt: TGTGCCAGCAGTGGATACCAGGGGGGTTCCCGGGAAAAACTGTTTTTT; cdr3_aa: CASSGYQGGSREKLFF
clone_size: -; v_call: TRBV28; d_call: -; j_call: TRBJ1-5; cdr3_nt: TGTGCCAGCACCCCACCAGGGTGGGGTCAGCCCCAGCATTTT; cdr3_aa: CASTPPGWGQPQHF
clone_size: -; v_call: TRBV10-3; d_call: TRBD1; j_call: TRBJ1-5; cdr3_nt: TGTGCCATCAGCCAGGGACAGGGGTTGGAGCCCCAGCATTTT; cdr3_aa: CAISQGQGLEPQHF
clone_size: -; v_call: TRBV18; d_call: -; j_call: TRBJ2-3; cdr3_nt: TGTGCCAGCTCACCACGCCCCTTCGGGGCAGATACGCAGTATTTT; cdr3_aa: CASSPRPFGADTQYF
clone_size: -; v_call: TRBV27; d_call: -; j_call: TRBJ1-2; cdr3_nt: TGTGCCAGCAGCGCCCAGGGTTCGGGCGGCTACACCTTC; cdr3_aa: CASSAQGSGGYTF
clone_size: -; v_call: TRBV12-5; d_call: -; j_call: TRBJ1-5; cdr3_nt: TGTGCTAGTGGTTTGGAACAGGGTGGCAATCAGCCCCAGCATTTT; cdr3_aa: CASGLEQGGNQPQHF
clone_size: -; v_call: TRBV19; d_call: TRBD1; j_call: TRBJ2-2; cdr3_nt: TGTGCCAGTAGTACTAGACCGGGACAGGGGTGGGCCGGGGAGCTGTTTTTT; cdr3_aa: CASSTRPGQGWAGELFF
clone_size: -; v_call: TRBV27; d_call: -; j_call: TRBJ1-2; cdr3_nt: TGTGCCAGCAGTCCTCCGCGGCACTCCGGGTTCGGCTACACCTTC; cdr3_aa: CASSPPRHSGFGYTF
clone_size: -; v_call: TRBV5-4; d_call: TRBD2; j_call: TRBJ2-7; cdr3_nt: TGTGCCAGCAGCTTGGCGAGGCGGGAGGGGGACGAGCAGTACTTC; cdr3_aa: CASSLARREGDEQYF
clone_size: -; v_call: TRBV19; d_call: -; j_call: TRBJ2-2; cdr3_nt: TGTGCCAGTAGGAGCGGGGAGCTGTTTTTT; cdr3_aa: CASRSGELFF
clone_size: -; v_call: TRBV28; d_call: -; j_call: TRBJ1-4; cdr3_nt: TGTGCCAGCAGTTTAATGGCTTCGAATGAAAAACTGTTTTTT; cdr3_aa: CASSLMASNEKLFF
clone_size: -; v_call: TRBV27; d_call: TRBD1; j_call: TRBJ2-3; cdr3_nt: TGTGCCAGCAGTAACAGGGGGCAAGCAGATACGCAGTATTTT; cdr3_aa: CASSNRGQADTQYF
clone_size: -; v_call: TRBV20-1; d_call: -; j_call: TRBJ1-1; cdr3_nt: TGCAGTGCTAGTCAGGGGCTGGCCACTGAAGCTTTCTTT; cdr3_aa: CSASQGLATEAFF
clone_size: -; v_call: TRBV28; d_call: -; j_call: TRBJ1-2; cdr3_nt: TGTGCCAGCAGTTTAGAGGGAGGATCTGGCTACACCTTC; cdr3_aa: CASSLEGGSGYTF
clone_size: -; v_call: TRBV3-1/TRBV3-2; d_call: -; j_call: TRBJ2-3; cdr3_nt: TGTGCCAGCAGGGACTACGGGGGAGCAACAGATACGCAGTATTTT; cdr3_aa: CASRDYGGATDTQYF
clone_size: few; v_call: TRBV5-1; d_call: -; j_call: TRBJ1-5; cdr3_nt: TGCGCCAGCAGCTTGCATAGCAATCAGCCCCAGCATTTT; cdr3_aa: CASSLHSNQPQHF
clone_size: -; v_call: TRBV6-2/TRBV6-3; d_call: -; j_call: TRBJ2-7; cdr3_nt: TGTGCCAGCAGTTACTCCTTGACCCGAGGCTACGAGCAGTACTTC; cdr3_aa: CASSYSLTRGYEQYF
clone_size: -; v_call: TRBV7-2; d_call: -; j_call: TRBJ2-2; cdr3_nt: TGTGCCAGCAGCTTAGATAGGGGGACCGGGGAGCTGTTTTTT; cdr3_aa: CASSLDRGTGELFF
clone_size: -; v_call: TRBV11-2; d_call: -; j_call: TRBJ2-7; cdr3_nt: TGTGCCAGCAGCCCCCACAGGGCCACCTACGAGCAGTACTTC; cdr3_aa: CASSPHRATYEQYF
clone_size: -; v_call: TRBV24-1; d_call: -; j_call: TRBJ2-2; cdr3_nt: TGTGCCACCAGTGTTCTTCCAGGGAAGGGGACAACGAACACCGGGGAGCTGTTTTTT; cdr3_aa: CATSVLPGKGTTNTGELFF
clone_size: -; v_call: TRBV5-6; d_call: -; j_call: TRBJ1-2; cdr3_nt: TGTGCCAGCAGGATCGGAACAGCCAACTATGGCTACACCTTC; cdr3_aa: CASRIGTANYGYTF
clone_size: -; v_call: TRBV19; d_call: TRBD2; j_call: TRBJ2-3; cdr3_nt: TGTGCCAGTAGTCTACTACCAGGACTAGTCGGCGCAGATACGCAGTATTTT; cdr3_aa: CASSLLPGLVGADTQYF
clone_size: few; v_call: TRBV30; d_call: -; j_call: TRBJ1-5; cdr3_nt: TGTGCCTGGAAAGAGGGAAGCAATCAGCCCCAGCATTTT; cdr3_aa: CAWKEGSNQPQHF
clone_size: once; v_call: TRBV9; d_call: -; j_call: TRBJ2-1; cdr3_nt: TGTGCCAGCAGCGTAGAGTCAGGGAAGGGTGAGCAGTTCTTC; cdr3_aa: CASSVESGKGEQFF
clone_size: -; v_call: TRBV29-1; d_call: TRBD1; j_call: TRBJ2-1; cdr3_nt: TGCAGCGACCTCCGTATGGGACAGGGCGCTTACAATGAGCAGTTCTTC; cdr3_aa: CSDLRMGQGAYNEQFF
clone_size: -; v_call: TRBV2; d_call: -; j_call: TRBJ1-1; cdr3_nt: TGTGCCAGCAGCAGGAATTTGAACACTGAAGCTTTCTTT; cdr3_aa: CASSRNLNTEAFF
clone_size: -; v_call: TRBV9; d_call: -; j_call: TRBJ1-2; cdr3_nt: TGTGCCAGCAGCCAGACAGGTGTCCATGGCTACACCTTC; cdr3_aa: CASSQTGVHGYTF
clone_size: -; v_call: TRBV5-4; d_call: TRBD1; j_call: TRBJ2-7; cdr3_nt: TGTGCCAGCAGCATCTGGACAGGGACCTACGAGCAGTACTTC; cdr3_aa: CASSIWTGTYEQYF
clone_size: -; v_call: TRBV18; d_call: TRBD1; j_call: TRBJ2-7; cdr3_nt: TGTGCCAGCTCACCACCGGGACAGGGTTTGAGGGAGCAGTACTTC; cdr3_aa: CASSPPGQGLREQYF
clone_size: -; v_call: TRBV11-2; d_call: -; j_call: TRBJ1-2; cdr3_nt: TGTGCCAGCAGTCTTCTGGACAGCTCTCTAATTAGTAACTATGGCTACACCTTC; cdr3_aa: CASSLLDSSLISNYGYTF
clone_size: -; v_call: TRBV28; d_call: -; j_call: TRBJ1-2; cdr3_nt: TGTGCCAGCATATACCTGGACAACTCTAACTATGGCTACACCTTC; cdr3_aa: CASIYLDNSNYGYTF
clone_size: -; v_call: TRBV18; d_call: TRBD1; j_call: TRBJ1-2; cdr3_nt: TGTGCCAGCTCATATGGACAGGGGGCGAAGGACGGCTACACCTTC; cdr3_aa: CASSYGQGAKDGYTF
clone_size: -; v_call: TRBV6-6; d_call: -; j_call: TRBJ1-3; cdr3_nt: TGTGCCAGCAGTTACGGGCCTTCTGGAAACACCATATATTTT; cdr3_aa: CASSYGPSGNTIYF
clone_size: -; v_call: TRBV6-6; d_call: TRBD1; j_call: TRBJ1-2; cdr3_nt: TGTGCCAGCAGACCCCGTGGACAGGCGGGTGGCTACACCTTC; cdr3_aa: CASRPRGQAGGYTF
clone_size: few; v_call: TRBV7-9; d_call: -; j_call: TRBJ2-3; cdr3_nt: TGTGCCAGCAGCTCCCCAAACACAGATACGCAGTATTTT; cdr3_aa: CASSSPNTDTQYF
clone_size: once; v_call: TRBV11-2; d_call: TRBD2; j_call: TRBJ2-7; cdr3_nt: TGTGCCAGCAGCTTCCCCGGGACTAGGTACGAGCAGTACTTC; cdr3_aa: CASSFPGTRYEQYF
clone_size: -; v_call: TRBV3-1/TRBV3-2; d_call: TRBD1; j_call: TRBJ2-3; cdr3_nt: TGTGCCAGCAGCCAAGGGGACAGTTCCACAGATACGCAGTATTTT; cdr3_aa: CASSQGDSSTDTQYF
clone_size: -; v_call: TRBV13; d_call: -; j_call: TRBJ2-7; cdr3_nt: TGTGCCAGCAGCTTGGGCGGGAACACCCACGAGCAGTACTTC; cdr3_aa: CASSLGGNTHEQYF
clone_size: medium-sized; v_call: TRBV7-9; d_call: -; j_call: TRBJ1-2; cdr3_nt: TGTGCCAGCAGCTTACCGACAGTTATATATGGCTACACCTTC; cdr3_aa: CASSLPTVIYGYTF
clone_size: once; v_call: TRBV30; d_call: -; j_call: TRBJ1-5; cdr3_nt: TGTGCCTGGAAAGGGGGGGGCAATCAGCCCCAGCATTTT; cdr3_aa: CAWKGGGNQPQHF
clone_size: -; v_call: TRBV28; d_call: -; j_call: TRBJ1-2; cdr3_nt: TGTGCCAGCAACTTTCTCGGACAGCCCTCGGTCGGCTATGGCTACACCTTC; cdr3_aa: CASNFLGQPSVGYGYTF
clone_size: -; v_call: TRBV20-1; d_call: -; j_call: TRBJ1-2; cdr3_nt: TGCAGTGCTAGCTTCGGTGGCTACACCTTC; cdr3_aa: CSASFGGYTF
clone_size: -; v_call: TRBV29-1; d_call: -; j_call: TRBJ1-2; cdr3_nt: TGCAGCGTTGGTCCCTCGACAGGTCGTGGGGGCTACACCTTC; cdr3_aa: CSVGPSTGRGGYTF
clone_size: -; v_call: TRBV2; d_call: TRBD1; j_call: TRBJ2-7; cdr3_nt: TGTGCCAAAACAAGCCTAGACAGGGAGGAGCAGTACTTC; cdr3_aa: CAKTSLDREEQYF
clone_size: -; v_call: TRBV5-1; d_call: TRBD1; j_call: TRBJ2-7; cdr3_nt: TGCGCCAGCAGCTTGACAGGGGGCACGGAGCAGTACTTC; cdr3_aa: CASSLTGGTEQYF
clone_size: few; v_call: TRBV20-1; d_call: -; j_call: TRBJ1-1; cdr3_nt: TGCAGTGCTAGTGTCGGACAGAACACTGAAGCTTTCTTT; cdr3_aa: CSASVGQNTEAFF
clone_size: -; v_call: TRBV7-2; d_call: TRBD2; j_call: TRBJ2-3; cdr3_nt: TGTGCCAGCAGCTTTAGCGGGAGAATGCCAGATACGCAGTATTTT; cdr3_aa: CASSFSGRMPDTQYF
clone_size: -; v_call: TRBV7-2; d_call: TRBD2; j_call: TRBJ2-7; cdr3_nt: TGTGCCAGCAGCTCAGGACTAGCAGTGTTCTCCTACGAGCAGTACTTC; cdr3_aa: CASSSGLAVFSYEQYF
clone_size: -; v_call: TRBV6-5; d_call: TRBD2; j_call: TRBJ2-1; cdr3_nt: TGTGCCGTACCTCGGACTAGAAGTAATGAGCAGTTCTTC; cdr3_aa: CAVPRTRSNEQFF
clone_size: -; v_call: TRBV7-8; d_call: TRBD2; j_call: TRBJ2-1; cdr3_nt: TGTGCCAGCAGCCCAGAAGGACTAGCGGGAGGGAATGAGCAGTTCTTC; cdr3_aa: CASSPEGLAGGNEQFF
clone_size: -; v_call: TRBV18; d_call: -; j_call: TRBJ2-3; cdr3_nt: TGTGCCAGCTCACCCCCGACGGGTGAAAATACGCAGTATTTT; cdr3_aa: CASSPPTGENTQYF
clone_size: medium-sized; v_call: TRBV15; d_call: TRBD1; j_call: TRBJ2-1; cdr3_nt: TGTGCCACCAGCAGAGATTCCGGGACAGGGGGCGATGAGCAGTTCTTC; cdr3_aa: CATSRDSGTGGDEQFF
clone_size: -; v_call: TRBV7-2; d_call: -; j_call: TRBJ2-7; cdr3_nt: TGTGCCAGCAGCTCGGGAGCCTCCTACGAGCAGTACTTC; cdr3_aa: CASSSGASYEQYF